The table lists the clone carrying this T cell receptor beta chain with a few counts. Its antigen is undetermined. Stated treatment: oral pan-JAK inhibitor, 5-10 mg twice daily. The sample belongs to a study of CD8+ T cells in alopecia areata. Study results and caveats: As there was one nonresponder, how baseline CD8+ expansion relates to response remains uncertain.

The CDR3 has 11 amino acids. Germline V gene data show CDR1 as SEHNR and CDR2 as FQNEAQ (reference sequence). The ends were cut back, 0 bases at V and 8 bases at J, with 2 bases in the middle. cDNA prepared by RNA extraction and subsequent reverse transcription served as the template for sequencing. Using immunoSEQ multiplex PCR, the repertoire was profiled, and TCRdb retains in-frame clones only, with some absent. The data contain some 170,000 clones, about 53% of them singletons. The chain carries TRBV7-9 and TRBJ2-1; no clear D. Material: CD8+ T cells sorted from blood, obtained at week 24, from a patient treated with tofacitinib. This sequence originates from a human donor with alopecia areata. Here the CDR3 reads CASSLADEQFF. The DNA of the CDR3 is TGTGCCAGCAGCTTAGCCGATGAGCAGTTCTTC. Full variable domain (missing parts from reference TRBV7-9 and TRBJ2-1): DTGVSQNPRHKITKRGQNVTFRCDPISEHNRLYWYRQTLGQGPEFLTYFQNEAQLEKSRLLSDRFSAERPKGSFSTLEIQRTEQGDSAMYLCASSLADEQFFGPGTRLTVL.